Described below is a single TCR beta chain sequence and its context. Its antigen is unidentified. CDR3 length: 14 residues. The V gene's germline CDR1 is SNHLY and CDR2 FYNNEI. The V end lost 4 bases, the J end lost 4 bases, and 10 bases lay between the germline ends. Researchers ran the PCR with 60 Vbeta and 13 Jbeta primers. Assay: immunoSEQ multiplex PCR; the TCRdb copy retains only in-frame clones and omits some. The sample records a few hundred thousand clones, about four fifths being singletons. The data derive from a study of cytomegalovirus exposure and HLA in healthy donors. General observations from the study: In an earlier analysis, productive rearrangement rates for most beta V segments clustered near 87% or 30%. It was only CMV serostatus that was available as immune exposure information. Analyzed later, association rates of TCRs varied across HLA loci, with DRB1 most and HLA-C fewest. The study labeled 150 to 200 TCR beta chains cytomegalovirus-associated.

The rearrangement links TRBV2 to TRBJ2-2; D possibly corresponds to TRBD2 (6 bases). Sequenced input: PBMCs. The receptor's source is a girl aged 2 to 10 in good health and CMV-seronegative. The CDR3 reads CASSGRGSTGELFF. The CDR3, as DNA: TGTGCCAGCAGTGGCCGGGGGAGCACCGGGGAGCTGTTTTTT. Full variable domain (remainder filled in from reference TRBV2 and TRBJ2-2): EPEVTQTPSHQVTQMGQEVILRCVPISNHLYFYWYRQILGQKVEFLVSFYNNEISEKSEIFDDQFSVERPDGSNFTLKIRSTKLEDSAMYFCASSGRGSTGELFFGEGSRLTVL.